One sample yielded the 29 T cell receptor beta chains listed below, sequenced in a study of PD-1 blockade in classical Hodgkin lymphoma. Sequencing was performed with immunoSEQ multiplex PCR; in TCRdb, only in-frame clones are kept and a portion is missing. The table shows about 46,000 clones, with approximately 70% occurring only once. Relapses following autologous stem cell transplantation were seen in all patients, with brentuximab vedotin exposure varying. The input for sequencing was peripheral blood mononuclear cells (PBMCs), taken at baseline. The receptor source for this set is a human donor with classical Hodgkin lymphoma.

The sample holds one count of this clone. The chain recombines TRBV9 with TRBJ2-2, with 8 bases aligning to TRBD1. The CDR3 covers 16 residues. In germline, CDR1 is SGDLS, CDR2 YYNGEE. The V gene end was trimmed by 4 bases and the J gene end by 2 bases; junction bases not matched to a gene: 7. The CDR3 sequence: CASSPRTGLNTGELFF. CDR3 DNA: TGTGCCAGCAGCCCCCGGACAGGGCTCAACACCGGGGAGCTGTTTTTT.

The chain links TRBV5-6 to TRBJ2-5, with a weak D call TRBD2 (6 bases). CDR1 is SGHDT, CDR2 YYEEEE, per germline. There are 15 residues in the CDR3. V lost 0 bases and J lost 6, with 15 bases in between. For the CDR3, the DNA is TGTGCCAGCAGCTTGGGACTAGATACGAGGAAGACCCAGTACTTC. It yields the protein CASSLGLDTRKTQYF. Full variable domain (outside the CDR3, taken from reference TRBV5-6 and TRBJ2-5): DAGVTQSPTHLIKTRGQQVTLRCSPKSGHDTVSWYQQALGQGPQFIFQYYEEEERQRGNFPDRFSGHQFPNYSSELNVNALLLGDSALYLCASSLGLDTRKTQYFGPGTRLLVL.

The V gene is TRBV15, the J gene TRBJ2-2; D call uncertain. V dropped 2 bases and J dropped 6 bases, with 10 bases sitting between them. CDR3 size: 14 residues. Germline V CDR1 and CDR2: LNHNV, YYDKDF (reference sequence). The chain's CDR3 is CATSRRTNAGELFF. DNA for the CDR3: TGTGCCACCAGCAGACGTACTAACGCCGGGGAGCTGTTTTTT.

By share of the sample, this clone is medium-sized. The chain carries TRBV10-3 and TRBJ2-7, with 11 bases identical to TRBD2. This CDR3 is built from 18 residues. The V gene's germline CDR1 is ENHRY and CDR2 SYGVKD. J was trimmed by 0 bases and V by 3 bases; bases with no gene match: 10. The CDR3 here is CAISDPGLADPSSYEQYF. In DNA form, the CDR3 reads TGTGCCATCAGTGATCCGGGACTAGCGGACCCATCCTCCTACGAGCAGTACTTC.

The table lists this clone with a few counts. The chain has TRBV6-5 and TRBJ2-2; 10 positions match TRBD2. After removal of 6 bases from V and 7 bases from J, the junction contained 5 bases not matched to a gene. Germline CDR1 is MNHEY and CDR2 is SVGAGI. The CDR3 sequence is 14 residues long. The CDR3 is CASRTGTSVGELFF. The DNA for the CDR3 is TGTGCCAGCAGAACCGGGACTAGCGTCGGGGAGCTGTTTTTT.

The CDR3 DNA reads TGTGCCAGCACTCAGGTGAACACTGAAGCTTTCTTT. This sequence encodes CASTQVNTEAFF. This chain uses TRBV21-1 with TRBJ1-1; the table gives TRBD1 as D, unverified against the DNA. TRBV21-1 is annotated as a pseudogene. The CDR3 consists of 12 residues.

The V gene is TRBV11-3, the J gene TRBJ2-3; no clear D. V was trimmed by 0 bases and J by 4 bases, leaving 8 bases between them. The germline V gene encodes CDR1 SGHNT and CDR2 YENEEA. This CDR3 spans 14 amino acids. CDR3 amino acids: CASSLDRWADTQYF. Written as DNA, the CDR3 is TGTGCCAGCAGCTTAGATCGGTGGGCAGATACGCAGTATTTT.

The rearrangement links TRBV19 to TRBJ2-3; TRBD2 matches 7 bases. After removal of 5 bases from V and 6 bases from J, the junction contained 5 bases not matched to a gene. Germline V CDR1 and CDR2: LNHDA, SQIVND (reference sequence). This CDR3 region has 13 residues. The CDR3 region is CASSARDYDTQYF. The CDR3 DNA is TGTGCCAGTAGTGCTCGGGACTATGATACGCAGTATTTT.

The rearrangement uses TRBV30 and TRBJ2-7, with D possibly TRBD2 on 5 matching bases. The CDR3 consists of 13 residues. Trimming took 0 bases from V and 4 from J, leaving 10 bases between them. From germline, CDR1 is GTSNPN and CDR2 SVGIG (reference sequence). CDR3: CAWSVRGRYEQYF. The CDR3 DNA sequence: TGTGCCTGGAGTGTACGGGGAAGGTACGAGCAGTACTTC.

J is TRBJ1-1 and V is TRBV19; D unresolved. Trimming stripped 5 bases from V and 7 bases from J, with 17 bases between. Germline V gene data show CDR1 as LNHDA and CDR2 as SQIVND (reference sequence). The CDR3 has 14 amino acids. The CDR3 nucleotides are TGTGCCAGTAGTCCCCTTGTGGGCCAGGATGAAGCTTTCTTT. This sequence encodes CASSPLVGQDEAFF.

CDR3 protein: CASSSTTRNTEAFF. The CDR3 DNA is TGTGCCAGCAGTTCCACCACCCGGAACACTGAAGCTTTCTTT. The chain links TRBV27 to TRBJ1-1; D not certain. The CDR3 contains 14 residues. Germline values: CDR1 MNHEY, CDR2 SMNVEV (reference sequence). Between the trimmed V and J ends, which lost 4 bases and 1 base, there was a span of 10 bases.

The V gene is TRBV7-6, the J gene TRBJ2-1, with D unclear. Per germline, CDR1 SGHVS and CDR2 FNYEAQ. This CDR3 is built from 13 residues. V lost 5 bases and J 6 bases, leaving 11 bases between the germline ends. DNA of the CDR3: TGTGCCAGCAGCCTTACCTACGGCAATGAGCAGTTCTTC. It codes for CASSLTYGNEQFF. Filled out from reference TRBV7-6 and TRBJ2-1, the complete variable domain reads GAGVSQSPRYKVTKRGQDVALRCDPISGHVSLYWYRQALGQGPEFLTYFNYEAQQDKSGLPNDRFSAERPEGSISTLTIQRTEQRDSAMYRCASSLTYGNEQFFGPGTRLTVL.

This clone was picked up a small number of times. V is TRBV11-3 and J is TRBJ2-7; D is undetermined. This CDR3 comprises 15 residues. In germline, CDR1 is SGHNT, CDR2 YENEEA. Trimming took 3 bases from V and 0 from J, leaving 12 bases between them. CDR3 sequence reads: CASSLMKVSSYEQYF. CDR3 DNA sequence: TGTGCCAGCAGCTTGATGAAAGTGAGCTCCTACGAGCAGTACTTC.

This chain joins TRBV6-5 and TRBJ1-2; D not resolved. Germline V gives CDR1 MNHEY, CDR2 SVGAGI. V gave up 2 bases and J gave up 6 bases, with 4 bases separating them. The CDR3 spans 11 residues. This chain's CDR3 is CASSYGDGYTF. CDR3 DNA: TGTGCCAGCAGTTACGGCGATGGCTACACCTTC.

In its sample, this clone was seen a few times. The rearrangement uses TRBV25-1 and TRBJ1-1; D may be TRBD1 (6 bases). Germline lookup yields CDR1 MGHDK and CDR2 SYGVNS. The CDR3 covers 14 residues. Trimming left V 6 bases short and J 3 bases short, with 14 bases between. The CDR3 DNA sequence: TGTGCCAGCAGAGCCACTAACAGGGACACTGAAGCTTTCTTT. Translated: CASRATNRDTEAFF.

This chain links TRBV4-1 with TRBJ1-2; no definite D call. Germline V gene data show CDR1 as MGHRA and CDR2 as YSYEKL. Trimming removed 6 bases from V and 8 bases from J, with 16 bases in between. The CDR3 is 13 amino acids. The CDR3 DNA sequence: TGCGCCAGCAGTCTGAGGAGGGTAGGCGGCTACACCTTC. Its protein is CASSLRRVGGYTF.

The gene calls are TRBV6-1 and TRBJ2-3, with TRBD2 matching 7 bases. Germline lookup yields CDR1 MNHNS and CDR2 SASEGT. The CDR3 is made up of 15 amino acids. V dropped 9 bases and J dropped 1; count of bases not matched to a gene: 10. DNA of the CDR3: TGTGCCAGTCTCGTACTAGCGTCCCGCACAGATACGCAGTATTTT. The encoded protein is CASLVLASRTDTQYF.

The genes are TRBV11-3 and TRBJ1-1; 7 bases match TRBD1. Germline CDR1 is SGHNT and CDR2 is YENEEA. J gave up 4 bases and V 2 bases, and 4 bases lay outside the gene matches. The CDR3 consists of 14 residues. CDR3 DNA: TGTGCCAGCAGCTTAAGGGGGCATGGCACTGAAGCTTTCTTT. Translation gives CASSLRGHGTEAFF.

In regard to this clone: Other DNA variants within this sample encode the same CDR3. This chain uses TRBV28 with TRBJ2-5; D remains ambiguous. The V end lost 2 bases, the J end lost 4 bases, and 2 bases lay between the germline ends. CDR1 is MDHEN, CDR2 SYDVKM, per germline. This CDR3 has 11 amino acids. The DNA of the CDR3 is TGTGCCAGCAGTTTAGGAGAGACCCAGTACTTC. Amino acid sequence: CASSLGETQYF.

This chain connects TRBV7-3 to TRBJ1-2; D is possibly TRBD1 (5 bases). V was clipped by 5 bases and J by 5 bases, with 21 bases between them. CDR3 size: 16 residues. Germline loops: CDR1 SGHTA, CDR2 FQGTGA. CDR3 nucleotides: TGTGCCAGCAGCGTAAACCGGGACGGGGCCGAGTATGGCTACACCTTC. It specifies CASSVNRDGAEYGYTF.

The V call is TRBV5-6, the J call TRBJ1-5, with D unresolved. This CDR3 spans 13 amino acids. Per the germline V gene, CDR1 is SGHDT and CDR2 is YYEEEE. Trimming left V 0 bases short and J 4 bases short, with 5 bases between. The CDR3 sequence: CASSLGPNQPQHF. DNA of the CDR3: TGTGCCAGCAGCTTGGGTCCGAATCAGCCCCAGCATTTT. The full variable domain, rest sourced from reference TRBV5-6 and TRBJ1-5, is DAGVTQSPTHLIKTRGQQVTLRCSPKSGHDTVSWYQQALGQGPQFIFQYYEEEERQRGNFPDRFSGHQFPNYSSELNVNALLLGDSALYLCASSLGPNQPQHFGDGTRLSIL.

This clone was recorded only once. For the CDR3, the DNA is TGTGCCAGCAGCGTAGGGACCGTTTTCTCCGAGCAGTACTTC. This sequence encodes CASSVGTVFSEQYF. This chain connects TRBV9 to TRBJ2-7; no reliable D call. This CDR3 spans 14 amino acids. The V and J ends lost 0 bases and 6 bases respectively, with 13 bases between them. The V gene's germline CDR1 is SGDLS and CDR2 YYNGEE.

The chain carries TRBV2 and TRBJ1-5, with D perhaps TRBD1 (5 bases). Germline V lookup: CDR1 SNHLY, CDR2 FYNNEI. The CDR3 contains 15 residues. With 3 bases removed from V and 1 base from J, the gap between germline ends came to 10 bases. CDR3 sequence: CASSDRTGSNQPQHF. For the CDR3, the DNA is TGTGCCAGCAGTGATCGAACAGGCAGCAATCAGCCCCAGCATTTT.

The chain links TRBV10-3 to TRBJ1-1; tentative D call: TRBD1 (5 bases). V gave up 11 bases and J gave up 1 base, with 14 bases separating them. The length of the CDR3 is 13 residues. CDR1 ENHRY and CDR2 SYGVKD come from the germline V gene. CDR3 residues: CAYRGVGNTEAFF. The CDR3 bases are TGTGCCTACCGAGGGGTGGGGAACACTGAAGCTTTCTTT.

The CDR3 reads CASSPRDLQETQYF. CDR3 nucleotides: TGTGCCAGCAGCCCCCGGGACCTCCAAGAGACCCAGTACTTC. The rearrangement joins TRBV5-6 to TRBJ2-5; either TRBD1 or TRBD2 may supply D (5 bases each). Germline CDR1 reads SGHDT; CDR2 reads YYEEEE. V was trimmed by 4 bases and J by 1 base, leaving 11 bases between them. The CDR3 loop spans 14 amino acids. The variable domain in full, completed from reference TRBV5-6 and TRBJ2-5, reads DAGVTQSPTHLIKTRGQQVTLRCSPKSGHDTVSWYQQALGQGPQFIFQYYEEEERQRGNFPDRFSGHQFPNYSSELNVNALLLGDSALYLCASSPRDLQETQYFGPGTRLLVL.

This clone occurred a few times. The chain combines TRBV7-6 with TRBJ1-1; maybe TRBD1 (6 bases). The CDR3 is made up of 15 amino acids. V gave up 5 bases and J gave up 2 bases, with 15 bases separating them. The germline V gene encodes CDR1 SGHVS and CDR2 FNYEAQ. CDR3 amino acids: CASSPEGGPNTEAFF. Here the CDR3 DNA reads TGTGCCAGCAGCCCTGAAGGGGGGCCTAACACTGAAGCTTTCTTT.

The rearrangement links TRBV29-1 to TRBJ1-2; D gene unclear. V shed 6 bases and J shed 0 bases, with 11 bases lying between them. Germline CDR1 SQVTM, CDR2 ANQGSEA. The CDR3 covers 13 residues. The chain's CDR3 is CSVFTGPNYGYTF. The CDR3 DNA follows: TGCAGCGTCTTCACCGGACCTAACTATGGCTACACCTTC. Using reference TRBV29-1 and TRBJ1-2 for the parts outside the CDR3, the full variable domain is SAVISQKPSRDICQRGTSLTIQCQVDSQVTMMFWYRQQPGQSLTLIATANQGSEATYESGFVIDKFPISRPNLTFSTLTVSNMSPEDSSIYLCSVFTGPNYGYTFGSGTRLTVV.

The gene calls are TRBV4-1 and TRBJ1-5, with 7 bases matching TRBD1. The CDR3 has 18 residues. The V segment lost 2 bases and the J segment 2 bases; nucleotides outside the gene matches: 12. CDR1 is MGHRA and CDR2 is YSYEKL in the germline V gene. CDR3 bases: TGCGCCAGCAGCCAAAGACAGGGTGTTGGTGGGGGCAATCAGCCCCAGCATTTT. Translating gives CASSQRQGVGGGNQPQHF.

Ten or more counts support this clone. The chain combines TRBV28 with TRBJ2-2, with 9 bases identical to TRBD1. Germline lookup yields CDR1 MDHEN and CDR2 SYDVKM. This CDR3 has 14 amino acids. Losses at the gene ends were 4 bases for V and 5 bases for J; bases not matched to a gene: 2. The CDR3 coding sequence is TGTGCCAGCAGTTCGGGACAGGGAACCGGGGAGCTGTTTTTT. Its protein product is CASSSGQGTGELFF.